What follows are 23 T cell receptor beta chains derived from one specimen sequenced in a study of radiation and T cells in renal cell carcinoma. Stated time point: baseline pretreatment blood. Indicated treatment: 15 Gy SBRT to primary tumor, nephrectomy 4 weeks later. Profiling relied on immunoSEQ multiplex PCR, and the TCRdb table lists in-frame clones only, not all of them. The sample lists tens of thousands of clones, approximately 80% seen once, with roughly a third in the top ten. Source: blood, taken from a patient whose treatment included radiotherapy and nephrectomy. All receptors derive from a woman aged 70 to 79 with renal cell carcinoma.

The V gene is TRBV11-3, the J gene TRBJ2-1; no reliable D call. The germline V and J ends were trimmed by 3 bases and 4 bases, with 10 bases remaining between them. The germline V gene encodes CDR1 SGHNT and CDR2 YENEEA. The CDR3 is 14 residues long. The CDR3 sequence: CASSLRTDYNEQFF. DNA of the CDR3: TGTGCCAGCAGCTTGAGGACGGATTACAATGAGCAGTTCTTC.

This rearrangement joins TRBV6-1 to TRBJ1-4; tentatively, D is TRBD1 (5 bases). CDR1 and CDR2 (germline): MNHNS, SASEGT. The CDR3 sequence is 14 residues long. The germline V and J ends were trimmed by 8 bases and 8 bases, with 18 bases remaining between them. CDR3 DNA: TGTGCCAGCTATCCAGGGCAGGGTCCGGAAAAACTGTTTTTT. Translation: CASYPGQGPEKLFF.

The chain links TRBV9 to TRBJ2-3; no firm D call. The CDR3 totals 14 residues. The germline V gene has CDR1 SGDLS and CDR2 YYNGEE. Trimming took 4 bases from V and 2 from J, leaving 11 bases between them. The CDR3 sequence: CASSSLGSTDTQYF. The CDR3 nucleotides are TGTGCCAGCAGCTCCCTTGGCTCCACAGATACGCAGTATTTT.

The V gene is TRBV2, the J gene TRBJ2-3, with 9 bases identical to TRBD1. The germline CDR1 and CDR2 sequences are SNHLY and FYNNEI. The junction had 9 bases not matched to a gene; V was cut back by 5 bases and J by 3 bases. The CDR3 has 16 residues. The DNA of the CDR3 is TGTGCCAGCAGTCACACAGGGGGCGAATGGACAGATACGCAGTATTTT. This translates into CASSHTGGEWTDTQYF.

The CDR3 spells CASSEQENGELFF. The DNA of the CDR3 is TGTGCCAGCAGCGAACAGGAGAACGGGGAGCTGTTTTTT. This chain joins TRBV28 and TRBJ2-2; TRBD1 is a possible D gene (5 bases). CDR3 length equals 13 residues. Trimming removed 6 bases from V and 7 bases from J, with 12 bases in between. The germline gives CDR1 MDHEN, CDR2 SYDVKM.

The gene calls are TRBV7-3 and TRBJ2-2, with 10 positions matching TRBD2. Germline V CDR1 and CDR2: SGHTA, FQGTGA. Losses at the gene ends were 2 bases for V and 7 bases for J; bases not matched to a gene: 7. This CDR3 contains 16 residues. The CDR3 protein is CASSLSASGSHGELFF. CDR3 nucleotide sequence: TGTGCCAGCAGCTTATCAGCTAGCGGGAGCCACGGGGAGCTGTTTTTT.

The J gene is TRBJ2-1, the V gene TRBV2; D unresolved. CDR3 size: 10 residues. The germline V gene encodes CDR1 SNHLY and CDR2 FYNNEI. The V gene lost 6 bases and the J gene lost 6 bases, with 3 bases spanning the gap. CDR3 protein: CASSFNEQFF. CDR3 nucleotide sequence: TGTGCCAGCAGCTTCAATGAGCAGTTCTTC.

V and J are TRBV10-3 and TRBJ1-3; D uncertain. V was trimmed by 10 bases and J by 8 bases, leaving 12 bases between them. The V gene's germline CDR1 is ENHRY and CDR2 SYGVKD. The CDR3 spans 11 residues. The CDR3 spells CATTQGYTIYF. CDR3 nucleotide sequence: TGTGCCACCACACAAGGCTACACCATATATTTT.

The chain combines TRBV5-1 with TRBJ2-3, with a possible D match to TRBD2 (5 bases). The germline V and J ends were trimmed by 4 bases and 1 base, with 16 bases remaining between them. This CDR3 contains 16 residues. The V gene's germline CDR1 is SGHRS and CDR2 YFSETQ. CDR3 loop: CASSPGNADGTDTQYF. The CDR3 DNA follows: TGCGCCAGCAGCCCGGGAAATGCTGATGGCACAGATACGCAGTATTTT.

The V and J genes are TRBV5-4 and TRBJ2-2; 8 bases align to TRBD1. CDR1 SGHNT and CDR2 YYREEE come from the germline V gene (reference sequence). This CDR3 is 14 amino acids long. V dropped 0 bases and J dropped 7; count of bases not matched to a gene: 2. The CDR3, as DNA: TGTGCCAGCAGCTTGGCAGGGGGCGGCGGGGAGCTGTTTTTT. This translates into CASSLAGGGGELFF.

The gene calls are TRBV6-1 and TRBJ1-1; D is ambiguous. Germline lookup yields CDR1 MNHNS and CDR2 SASEGT. The CDR3 runs 15 residues. The V end lost 6 bases, the J end lost 1 base, and 15 bases lay between the germline ends. The CDR3 spells CASREQRHGNTEAFF. The DNA of the CDR3 is TGTGCCAGCAGAGAACAACGACACGGGAACACTGAAGCTTTCTTT.

V is TRBV7-9 and J is TRBJ2-7; 11 nucleotides align to TRBD2. After removal of 3 bases from V and 3 bases from J, the junction contained 7 bases not matched to a gene. This CDR3 comprises 16 residues. The germline V gene encodes CDR1 SEHNR and CDR2 FQNEAQ (reference sequence). DNA of the CDR3: TGTGCCAGCAGCTTGTTACTAGCGGGGGCCAACTACGAGCAGTACTTC. The encoded protein is CASSLLLAGANYEQYF.

V and J are TRBV7-6 and TRBJ2-5; tentative D call: TRBD2 (5 bases). The V gene lost 0 bases and the J gene lost 5 bases, with 10 bases spanning the gap. Germline-derived CDR1 and CDR2 are SGHVS and FNYEAQ. There are 14 residues in the CDR3. CDR3 protein: CASSLASGWETQYF. The CDR3 nucleotides read TGTGCCAGCAGCTTAGCTTCGGGATGGGAGACCCAGTACTTC. Based on the CDR3 plus reference TRBV7-6 and TRBJ2-5, the full variable domain is GAGVSQSPRYKVTKRGQDVALRCDPISGHVSLYWYRQALGQGPEFLTYFNYEAQQDKSGLPNDRFSAERPEGSISTLTIQRTEQRDSAMYRCASSLASGWETQYFGPGTRLLVL.

This clone showed up just once. This chain connects TRBV7-9 to TRBJ1-4; D gene unclear. CDR1 is SEHNR, CDR2 FQNEAQ, per germline (reference sequence). The V end was cut by 1 base, the J end by 4 bases, with 10 bases between. The CDR3 is 15 amino acids. This CDR3 reads CASSLEGSGNEKLFF. DNA of the CDR3: TGTGCCAGCAGCTTAGAGGGCAGCGGTAATGAAAAACTGTTTTTT.

This clone has a handful of counts. The rearrangement links TRBV7-4 to TRBJ1-1; no firm D call. With 3 bases removed from V and 7 bases from J, the gap between germline ends came to 9 bases. Germline lookup yields CDR1 SGHVT and CDR2 SQSDAQ. The CDR3 runs 12 residues. CDR3 DNA: TGTGCCAGCAGCTTGGCCGACGGTGAAGCTTTCTTT. Translating it yields CASSLADGEAFF.

The V and J genes are TRBV14 and TRBJ2-3, with D possibly being TRBD2 (6 bases). Trimming cost V 4 bases and J 0 bases, with 17 bases left between them. Germline CDR1 reads SGHDN; CDR2 reads FVKESK. This CDR3 region has 17 residues. In nucleotides, the CDR3 is TGTGCCAGCAGCCCGGTAGCGGCGACAAGGAGCACAGATACGCAGTATTTT. As protein: CASSPVAATRSTDTQYF.

The chain recombines TRBV2 with TRBJ1-5; 11 nucleotides align to TRBD1. Losses at the gene ends were 8 bases for V and 2 bases for J; bases not matched to a gene: 23. This CDR3 comprises 21 residues. CDR1 SNHLY and CDR2 FYNNEI come from the germline V gene. The CDR3 spells CASSLISGTGGIIGGNQPQHF. The CDR3 DNA reads TGTGCCAGCTCTTTAATTTCCGGGACAGGGGGAATCATTGGTGGCAATCAGCCCCAGCATTTT. Full variable domain (rest looked up from reference TRBV2 and TRBJ1-5): EPEVTQTPSHQVTQMGQEVILRCVPISNHLYFYWYRQILGQKVEFLVSFYNNEISEKSEIFDDQFSVERPDGSNFTLKIRSTKLEDSAMYFCASSLISGTGGIIGGNQPQHFGDGTRLSIL.

V and J are TRBV6-6 and TRBJ2-7; the match to TRBD2 covers 9 bases. The CDR3 contains 13 residues. V lost 5 bases, J lost 6 bases, and 5 bases stayed unmatched. In germline, CDR1 is MNHNY, CDR2 SVGAGI (reference sequence). Here the CDR3 DNA reads TGTGCCAGCAGTCCGGGACTAGCCTCCGAGCAGTACTTC. It yields the protein CASSPGLASEQYF.

In this sample, this clone turned up once. CDR3 loop: CASSSPGSGILAGELFF. CDR3 bases: TGTGCCAGTAGTTCCCCGGGGAGCGGGATTTTGGCCGGGGAGCTGTTTTTT. This chain joins TRBV19 and TRBJ2-2, with 7 bases that match TRBD2. V lost 5 bases, J lost 6 bases, and 15 bases stayed unmatched. CDR3 length: 17 amino acids. The germline V gene encodes CDR1 LNHDA and CDR2 SQIVND (reference sequence).

The rearrangement joins TRBV7-9 to TRBJ2-4; a possible D gene is TRBD1 (5 bases). Germline V gives CDR1 SEHNR, CDR2 FQNEAQ (reference sequence). CDR3 length: 13 residues. V lost 3 bases, J lost 8 bases, and 11 bases lay in between. This CDR3 reads CASSLQGIDIQYF. In DNA form, the CDR3 reads TGTGCCAGCAGCTTGCAGGGCATAGACATTCAGTACTTC.

This chain joins TRBV6-1 and TRBJ1-1, with D unclear. Germline V gene sequence: CDR1 MNHNS, CDR2 SASEGT. This CDR3 comprises 15 residues. The ends were cut back, 6 bases at V and 5 bases at J, with 19 bases in the middle. CDR3 in amino acids: CASSQYVTAQTEAFF. The CDR3 DNA follows: TGTGCCAGCAGCCAGTACGTCACGGCTCAGACTGAAGCTTTCTTT.

The CDR3 DNA reads TGTGCCAGCTCACCACTCAGGGTCCCTATGAACACTGAAGCTTTCTTT. Protein sequence: CASSPLRVPMNTEAFF. The chain recombines TRBV18 with TRBJ1-1; D is possibly TRBD1 (5 bases). This CDR3 has 16 residues. V lost 1 base to trimming and J lost 0 bases, with 12 bases between them. Germline CDR1 reads KGHSH; CDR2 reads LQKENI.

V is TRBV10-3 and J is TRBJ2-5; 10 bases agree with TRBD2. Germline CDR1 reads ENHRY; CDR2 reads SYGVKD. Trimming cost V 6 bases and J 2 bases; bases outside gene matches: 3. CDR3 length: 14 residues. CDR3 residues: CAIRTSGNQETQYF. In nucleotides, the CDR3 is TGTGCCATCAGAACTAGCGGGAATCAAGAGACCCAGTACTTC.